This TCR beta chain was recorded in a study of shared clonotypes between healthy human individuals (TCRdb year 2020). Looking at the study overall: A couple of women and three men aged 18 to 49 years were included in the cohort. For each donor, three plates each were used for CD4 naive and CD4 memory, two plates were used for CD8 naive, and one plate was used for CD8 memory. The study deeply sequenced blood TCR repertoires of 5 or 6 healthy adults to estimate repertoire size and the extent of clonotype sharing between individuals. To increase sequencing depth and limit assay-specific biases, different laboratories used diverse techniques to prepare libraries and sequence TCR repertoires. Leukapheresis yielded between about 0.94 and 9.5 billion PBMCs per donor.

The germline V end is reduced by 8 bases and the J end by 0 bases; junction bases left unmatched: 13. The CDR3 covers 18 residues, taking in both the cysteine and the phenylalanine. Only CDR3 DNA remains: 54 bases, in frame from the first base. CDR1 and CDR2 are read off the germline V gene as SNHLY and FYNNEI. Study-level results and caveats: Compared with non-shared clonotypes, the clonotypes found in all four sorted-subset donors had higher generation probabilities. Sampling was restricted to blood, and TCR repertoires in tissues likely differ from the TCR repertoires found in blood. Because the study included a small number of donors, the genetic and exposure-history diversity represented was limited. Across four donors, approximately 4.9% of naive CD4, roughly 3.5% of naive CD8, around 2.1% of memory CD4, and approximately 0.4% of memory CD8 clonotypes were shared. Naive subsets generally had larger estimated clonotype richness than memory subsets. Rarefaction of sorted-subset datasets indicated incomplete sequencing despite the large sequencing depth. Pairwise subsampling indicated that sequencing depth was expected to affect the degree of clonotype sharing among donors.

Healthy HIV-negative adults with no recently reported acute infections or vaccinations were included as donors. Every donor was a Caucasian adult living in Nashville, Tennessee, USA. Magnetic negative selection was used to enrich CD4+ T cells, after which naive cells were positively selected on CD45RA and the negative fraction became the memory subset. Blood was obtained by leukapheresis, after which PBMCs were separated by Ficoll-Histopaque density gradient centrifugation and cryopreserved in liquid nitrogen vapor phase. Analytical flow cytometry was used to check the purity and quantity of each magnetically sorted T cell population. Genomic DNA was isolated from each sorted fraction and quantified by UV absorbance on a Nanodrop 2000c. TCR CDR3 regions were amplified from genomic DNA by multiplex PCR using the deep immunoSEQ assay. Extracted genomic DNA from each cell subset was spread evenly across all wells of several immunoSEQ 96-well plates, with each plate serving as a replicate. For sorted subsets, approximately 200 ng of genomic DNA, equivalent to roughly 33,000 T cell genomes, went into each replicate PCR. Purified libraries were measured with a Qubit 3.0 fluorometer, size-checked on a Bioanalyzer 2100, and measured again with the KAPA Library Quantification kit. Each immunoSEQ 96-well plate was sequenced on its own single-read 150-cycle Illumina NextSeq 550 flow cell. The source study handled its data this way. Because only junctional sequences without quality scores were contained in the immunoSEQ output, filtering matching that applied to full-length reads could not be performed. Sequences were annotated with PyIR, a Python wrapper for IgBLAST v1.9, and V/J genes and CDR3 were assigned using IMGT germline references. Reads were removed for weak V/J assignments (E-value above 1e-6), missing CDR3, stop codons, out-of-frame junctions, or ambiguous translated residues. A V3J clonotype was defined by an identical inferred V gene, J gene, and CDR3 amino acid sequence. Percentage overlap between repertoires was computed as shared unique clonotypes divided by the size of the smaller repertoire. Three approaches were used to assess repertoire richness: RTK rarefaction, the Chao1 estimator, and Recon v2.1 estimates of unobserved clonotypes. For all TCRbeta clonotypes obtained by the gDNA method from a few donors, generation probabilities were computed with OLGA. TCRdb's version of the immuneACCESS table is confined to in-frame rearrangements and falls short of the full clone set. An unresolved V gene accounts for under half of the shortfall where checked; the remainder is of unknown origin. V and J calls and clone size are given by that table; D and trimming were obtained from the DNA. The sample table contains about 1.5 million clones; only one count was recorded for approximately 98% of them. The ten top clones hold less than 0.55% of the sample.

A word on this clone: Its antigen is unknown. Base quality data are lacking; no much larger clone is found one base away.

The specimen sequenced was naive CD4+ T cells sorted from blood. The sample's cell subset or site label, decoded: CD45RA+ positively selected. The receptor was isolated from a man aged 25 to 40 in good health. Here the chain combines TRBV2 and TRBJ1-5; TRBD1 aligns with 10 central bases. Read as DNA, the sequence is TGTGCCAGCCCTTATGGGGACAGGGGTTCGTATAGCAATCAGCCCCAGCATTTT. The translation is CASPYGDRGSYSNQPQHF.